This TCR beta chain is from a study of molecular identifiers for immune sequencing clone quantification. Study background: Sequencing covered four of five parts into which replicate RNA from around 20,000 or 100,000 naive CD8 cells was split.

Per germline, CDR1 LGHNA and CDR2 YSLEER. This CDR3 comprises 15 residues. The V end was cut by 0 bases, the J end by 9 bases, with 12 bases between. The sample holds many counts of this clonotype. Its antigen is unidentified. Naive CD8 libraries came from roughly 20,000 to 1,000,000 sorted cells with 10%, 30% or 50% RNA. From the PCR reads, TCRdb called clonotypes with MiXCR, one entry per CDR3 protein. The sample shows approximately 590,000 distinct CDR3 sequences, about 25% of them seen only once. Study-wide results and limits: Sizes of clones that are highly expanded could be underestimated (if identical TCR molecules share a barcode). Naive cells had under 1% of molecules in clones above 20 RNA copies, effectors over 99%.

The source material was naive CD8+ T cells from blood, with Jurkat cell RNA spiked in. The subset: FACS-sorted CD8+CD4-CCR7+CD45RA+ naive T cells. The chain has TRBV4-3 and TRBJ1-6; the D is unclear. This clonotype was obtained from a human donor in good health. Some libraries in this study had Jurkat cell RNA spiked in. CDR3 nucleotides: TGCGCCAGCAGCCAAGACGTACGAGGCCCTTCACCCCTCCACTTT. It translates to CASSQDVRGPSPLHF.